Below are 22 T cell receptor beta chains sequenced from a single sample in a study of T-cell reconstitution after alpha-beta-depleted transplantation in children. For TCRbeta, the library was prepared with unique molecular identifiers. Each CDR3 protein gets one entry after TCRdb re-called the PCR reads with MiXCR. The profile shows around 270,000 distinct CDR3 sequences, about 9.4% of them singletons. This specimen was PBMCs, taken before TCRalphabeta/CD19-depleted stem cell transplant. The receptors come from a boy under two years old with acute myeloid leukemia, due to receive a stem cell transplant.

This clonotype was detected a few times. This rearrangement joins TRBV11-2 to TRBJ2-1, with D tentatively TRBD1 (5 bases). This CDR3 comprises 15 residues. Trimming stripped 2 bases from V and 7 bases from J, with 15 bases between. CDR1 is SGHAT and CDR2 is FQNNGV in the germline V gene. Here the CDR3 reads CASSLPSDSENEQFF. CDR3 coding DNA: TGTGCCAGCAGCTTACCCTCCGACAGCGAAAATGAGCAGTTCTTC.

This clonotype appeared many times. The chain joins TRBV20-1 to TRBJ2-2; 10 bases align to TRBD2. The CDR3 runs to 15 residues. The trim removed 1 base at V and 4 bases at J, leaving 3 bases unmatched. Germline V lookup: CDR1 DFQATT, CDR2 SNEGSKA (reference sequence). The CDR3 sequence: CSARVAGGRTGELFF. The CDR3 DNA sequence: TGCAGTGCTAGAGTAGCGGGAGGCCGCACCGGGGAGCTGTTTTTT.

This clonotype was observed at least ten times. The chain is built from TRBV6-5 and TRBJ1-5; D is ambiguous. The length of the CDR3 is 13 residues. Germline V gene sequence: CDR1 MNHEY, CDR2 SVGAGI. Trimming removed 2 bases from V and 7 bases from J, with 9 bases in between. For the CDR3, the DNA is TGTGCCAGCAGTTACGCCCGTTGGCAGCCCCAGCATTTT. Amino acid sequence: CASSYARWQPQHF.

This clonotype occurred many times. This chain connects TRBV29-1 to TRBJ2-7; D not resolved. Trimming removed 2 bases from V and 0 bases from J, with 8 bases in between. Germline V CDR1 and CDR2: SQVTM, ANQGSEA. The CDR3 sequence is 13 residues long. The CDR3 sequence is CSVETVTSYEQYF. CDR3 in DNA: TGCAGCGTTGAAACTGTTACCTCCTACGAGCAGTACTTC.

This clonotype was counted many times. V usage is TRBV12-3 or TRBV12-4 and J usage is TRBJ1-5; 9 positions match TRBD1. This CDR3 spans 16 amino acids. After removal of 6 bases from V and 4 bases from J, the junction contained 10 bases not matched to a gene. The CDR3 sequence: CASRPTYGQGNQPQHF. CDR3 sequence (DNA): TGTGCCAGCAGACCCACCTACGGACAGGGGAATCAGCCCCAGCATTTT.

This clonotype was seen ten or more times. CDR3 loop: CSASGQGKDQPQHF. The CDR3 nucleotides are TGCAGTGCGTCCGGACAGGGGAAGGATCAGCCCCAGCATTTT. The chain carries TRBV20-1 and TRBJ1-5; 9 bases agree with TRBD1. Trimming at V came to 6 bases and at J to 5 bases, leaving 8 bases not matched to a gene. The CDR3 spans 14 residues. Germline assignment: CDR1 DFQATT and CDR2 SNEGSKA (reference sequence).

The chain has TRBV11-3 and TRBJ2-1; 9 nucleotides match TRBD1. CDR3 size: 15 residues. The ends lost 4 bases at V and 7 bases at J; junction bases unmatched: 8. Germline V lookup: CDR1 SGHNT, CDR2 YENEEA. The CDR3 DNA follows: TGTGCCAGCAGCTCCCGGGACAGGGCCCCAAATGAGCAGTTCTTC. Encoded protein: CASSSRDRAPNEQFF. Using reference TRBV11-3 and TRBJ2-1 for the parts outside the CDR3, the full variable domain is EAGVVQSPRYKIIEKKQPVAFWCNPISGHNTLYWYLQNLGQGPELLIRYENEEAVDDSQLPKDRFSAERLKGVDSTLKIQPAELGDSAVYLCASSSRDRAPNEQFFGPGTRLTVL.

This clonotype was observed many times. The chain links TRBV9 to TRBJ1-1, with D perhaps matching TRBD1 (5 bases). CDR1 and CDR2 (germline): SGDLS, YYNGEE. V was pared by 3 bases and J by 1 base, with 10 bases between. This CDR3 region has 14 residues. The CDR3 nucleotides read TGTGCCAGCAGCGCCCAGACAGCGAACACTGAAGCTTTCTTT. Its translation is CASSAQTANTEAFF.

The J gene is TRBJ2-2, the V gene TRBV5-1, with 7 nucleotides matching TRBD1. CDR1 SGHRS and CDR2 YFSETQ come from the germline V gene. The V and J ends lost 4 bases and 6 bases, in that order; junction bases with no gene match: 3. The CDR3 sequence is 13 residues long. CDR3 in amino acids: CASSPTGSGELFF. The CDR3 DNA reads as TGCGCCAGCAGCCCGACAGGGTCCGGGGAGCTGTTTTTT.

Many counts were recorded for this clonotype. The chain carries TRBV28 and TRBJ1-1; D is perhaps TRBD1 (6 bases). CDR1 is MDHEN, CDR2 SYDVKM, per germline. This CDR3 has 14 residues. V lost 6 bases to trimming and J lost 6 bases, with 17 bases between them. As DNA, the CDR3 is TGTGCCAGCAGCCCCTTCGGCAGGGGCGCTGAAGCTTTCTTT. Translating it yields CASSPFGRGAEAFF.

In this sample, this clonotype turned up a few times. The chain couples TRBV7-3 to TRBJ2-5, with D perhaps TRBD1 or TRBD2 (6 bases each). Trimming left V 1 base short and J 4 bases short, with 25 bases between. From germline, CDR1 is SGHTA and CDR2 FQGTGA. The CDR3 loop spans 19 amino acids. CDR3 region: CASSLRGRDRSTEVETQYF. CDR3 in DNA: TGTGCCAGCAGCTTAAGGGGGCGGGATAGAAGTACGGAAGTAGAGACCCAGTACTTC.

Only a few counts were recorded for this clonotype. The rearrangement joins TRBV15 to TRBJ2-7; D possibly corresponds to TRBD1 (5 bases). The V end was cut by 0 bases, the J end by 0 bases, with 9 bases between. This CDR3 is 15 amino acids long. Germline CDR1 LNHNV, CDR2 YYDKDF (reference sequence). The CDR3 protein is CATSRESTVSYEQYF. In DNA form, the CDR3 reads TGTGCCACCAGCAGAGAGTCGACAGTCTCCTACGAGCAGTACTTC.

The V and J genes are TRBV6-2 or TRBV6-3 and TRBJ2-5, with unresolved D. CDR3 length equals 18 residues. V shed 4 bases and J shed 3 bases, with 24 bases lying between them. Germline CDR1 and CDR2: MNHEY and SVGEGT. CDR3 nucleotide sequence: TGTGCCAGCAGTTTGTCGGCCGGGTGGCCATCAAAGGAAGAGACCCAGTACTTC. Translation gives CASSLSAGWPSKEETQYF.

This clonotype has a count of ten or more. The rearrangement joins TRBV28 to TRBJ2-1, with D maybe TRBD1 (6 bases). Germline assignment: CDR1 MDHEN and CDR2 SYDVKM. This CDR3 has 16 amino acids. The V and J ends lost 4 bases and 4 bases respectively, with 17 bases between them. This CDR3 reads CASSSYQGWGYNEQFF. The CDR3 DNA is TGTGCCAGCAGTTCGTATCAGGGGTGGGGATACAATGAGCAGTTCTTC.

This clonotype was observed many times. This chain connects TRBV12-3 or TRBV12-4 to TRBJ2-6; possible D gene TRBD1, 5 bases. This CDR3 comprises 17 residues. The germline V and J ends were trimmed by 6 bases and 0 bases, with 15 bases remaining between them. The CDR3 sequence: CASSLGASASGANVLTF. As DNA, the CDR3 is TGTGCCAGCAGCCTAGGGGCGTCAGCCTCTGGGGCCAACGTCCTGACTTTC.

The genes are TRBV6-1 and TRBJ1-2; TRBD1 might be the D (5 bases). This CDR3 has 13 amino acids. Deletions cut 6 bases from V and 8 bases from J, with 16 bases between. Germline assignment: CDR1 MNHNS and CDR2 SASEGT. The CDR3 reads CASRNAQGRGYTF. CDR3 sequence (DNA): TGTGCCAGCAGGAACGCGCAGGGTCGGGGCTACACCTTC.

Notes on this clonotype: The junction departs from the called germline gene at one end, perhaps through a read error. This chain connects TRBV20-1 to TRBJ2-4, with a tentative D call TRBD2 (5 bases). From germline, CDR1 is DFQATT and CDR2 SNEGSKA (reference sequence). The CDR3 sequence is 13 residues long. CDR3 DNA: TGCAGTACTAGAGAAAGCTACAAAAACATTCAGTACTTC. Translated: CSTRESYKNIQYF.

A note on this clonotype: This may be a read error: a much more frequent sequence differs by one nucleotide. This chain links TRBV29-1 with TRBJ2-7, with D perhaps given as TRBD1 or TRBD2 (5 bases each). The germline V gene encodes CDR1 SQVTM and CDR2 ANQGSEA. There are 14 residues in the CDR3. Trimming cost V 4 bases and J 3 bases, with 16 bases left between them. CDR3 bases: TGCAGCGTTGGAGGGGACCCTTTAAGCTACGAGCAGTACTTC. It translates to CSVGGDPLSYEQYF.

The gene calls are TRBV27 and TRBJ2-2; TRBD1 might be the D (6 bases). The germline V gene encodes CDR1 MNHEY and CDR2 SMNVEV (reference sequence). The CDR3 has 17 amino acids. V was pared by 4 bases and J by 1 base, with 16 bases between. CDR3 protein: CASSSTGRGMNTGELFF. The CDR3 bases are TGTGCCAGCAGTTCTACAGGCAGGGGAATGAACACCGGGGAGCTGTTTTTT.

V and J are TRBV18 and TRBJ2-1; TRBD2 agrees at 9 bases. CDR3 length: 18 residues. The V gene's germline CDR1 is KGHSH and CDR2 LQKENI. Unmatched junction bases numbered 10, after V lost 3 bases and J lost 1 base. CDR3 in amino acids: CASSPVGPSGVSYNEQFF. CDR3 nucleotides: TGTGCCAGCTCACCGGTCGGGCCTAGCGGGGTTTCCTACAATGAGCAGTTCTTC. Based on the CDR3 plus reference TRBV18 and TRBJ2-1, the full variable domain is NAGVMQNPRHLVRRRGQEARLRCSPMKGHSHVYWYRQLPEEGLKFMVYLQKENIIDESGMPKERFSAEFPKEGPSILRIQQVVRGDSAAYFCASSPVGPSGVSYNEQFFGPGTRLTVL.

Concerning this clonotype itself: A much more abundant neighbour one base away suggests this may be a read error. The gene calls are TRBV6-1 and TRBJ1-4; 10 bases are a match to TRBD1. V trimming: 5 bases; J trimming: 8 bases; junction bases outside the gene matches: 17. The germline CDR1 and CDR2 sequences are MNHNS and SASEGT. CDR3 length equals 18 residues. The CDR3 loop reads CASSRSGTGEVLGEKLFF. CDR3 nucleotides: TGTGCCAGCAGTCGCTCCGGGACAGGGGAGGTTTTAGGGGAAAAACTGTTTTTT.

The chain links TRBV7-9 to TRBJ2-4, with TRBD1 matching 8 bases. The length of the CDR3 is 16 residues. Per the germline V gene, CDR1 is SEHNR and CDR2 is FQNEAQ (reference sequence). Trimming removed 4 bases from V and 0 bases from J; junction bases left unmatched: 5. The DNA for the CDR3 is TGTGCCAGCAGCTCTCCGGGACAGGCAGCCAAAAACATTCAGTACTTC. It is translated as CASSSPGQAAKNIQYF.